A single sample is the source of the 20 T cell receptor beta chains below, sequenced in a study of blood T cell repertoires in COVID-19 (dated by TCRdb to between 2020 and 2021). The library came from the immunoSEQ multiplex PCR assay. TCRdb limited this immuneACCESS table to in-frame rearrangements with V and J called. A share of clones is missing; checked studies link under half to unresolved V genes, and the rest is unexplained. Recorded for this sample are a few hundred thousand clones; just over 90% of them occurred a single time. 0.7% to 0.95% of the sample is taken by the ten largest. Sequenced: PBMCs or T cells enriched from blood (not recorded which). The receptor source for this set is a woman in her 40s who had been exposed to COVID-19.

The rearrangement uses TRBV12-3 or TRBV12-4 and TRBJ2-1, with TRBD2 matching over 9 bases. Unmatched junction bases numbered 8, after V lost 10 bases and J lost 7 bases. The CDR3 has 13 residues. The CDR3 region is CATQGSGRNEQFF. For the CDR3, the DNA is TGTGCCACCCAGGGCAGCGGGAGGAATGAGCAGTTCTTC.

The chain uses TRBV6-2 or TRBV6-3 and TRBJ2-7; TRBD2 matches 10 bases. Losses at the gene ends were 4 bases for V and 5 bases for J; bases not matched to a gene: 8. Germline loops: CDR1 MNHEY, CDR2 SVGEGT. This CDR3 spans 15 amino acids. The CDR3 region is CASSSRTSGIDEQYF. The CDR3 region has the DNA TGTGCCAGCAGTTCCCGAACTAGCGGGATCGACGAGCAGTACTTC.

The rearrangement uses TRBV3-1 (or the pseudogene TRBV3-2) and TRBJ2-3; weak D call: TRBD2 (6 bases). Trimming pared 4 bases from V and 2 bases from J, leaving 13 bases between. The germline CDR1 and CDR2 sequences are LGHDT and YNNKEL (reference sequence). This CDR3 region has 15 residues. The CDR3 region has the DNA TGTGCCAGCAGCCCGTTTGGGGACTCCACAGATACGCAGTATTTT. Its translation is CASSPFGDSTDTQYF.

CDR3 DNA sequence: TGTGCCAGCAGTTACGGCGGGACAGGGAGAGATGGCTACACCTTC. This encodes CASSYGGTGRDGYTF. The chain has TRBV6-5 and TRBJ1-2, with 9 bases aligning to TRBD1. The ends lost 2 bases at V and 6 bases at J; junction bases unmatched: 7. Looked up from germline, CDR1 is MNHEY and CDR2 is SVGAGI. This CDR3 is 15 amino acids long.

A single count supports this clone. Written as DNA, the CDR3 is TGCGCCAGCAGGCCGGACAGGGAGGGCACTGAAGCTTTCTTT. Its protein is CASRPDREGTEAFF. The chain employs TRBV10-1 and TRBJ1-1; TRBD1 aligns across 8 bases. Germline CDR1 reads WNHNN; CDR2 reads SYGVQD (reference sequence). The V and J ends lost 6 bases and 4 bases, in that order; junction bases with no gene match: 7. CDR3 length equals 14 residues.

V and J are TRBV11-2 and TRBJ1-4; no definite D call. Looked up from germline, CDR1 is SGHAT and CDR2 is FQNNGV. This CDR3 has 16 residues. Trimming stripped 1 base from V and 6 bases from J, with 15 bases between. The CDR3 DNA reads TGTGCCAGCAGCTTAGGAACCGGGTCTATCCATGAAAAACTGTTTTTT. Protein product: CASSLGTGSIHEKLFF.

CDR3 sequence reads: CAWTPGGTGVGAFF. The CDR3 nucleotides are TGTGCCTGGACACCCGGCGGGACAGGGGTAGGAGCTTTCTTT. The chain recombines TRBV30 with TRBJ1-1, with TRBD1 matching 10 bases. The CDR3 sequence is 14 residues long. Germline-derived CDR1 and CDR2 are GTSNPN and SVGIG (reference sequence). Trimming at V came to 4 bases and at J to 10 bases, leaving 12 bases not matched to a gene.

The V call is TRBV5-5, the J call TRBJ1-1; tentatively, D is TRBD1 (5 bases). Germline V gene sequence: CDR1 SGHKS, CDR2 YYEKEE (reference sequence). V dropped 0 bases and J dropped 3 bases, with 9 bases sitting between them. This CDR3 spans 14 amino acids. The CDR3 nucleotides are TGTGCCAGCAGCTTGGCGGCAGGGTACACTGAAGCTTTCTTT. Translating it yields CASSLAAGYTEAFF.

As regards this clone: Other nucleotide sequences in the sample specify the same CDR3. This rearrangement joins TRBV7-2 to TRBJ1-2; a possible D gene is TRBD1 (5 bases). The CDR3 extends over 13 amino acids. V was clipped by 5 bases and J by 4 bases, with 11 bases between them. Germline V gives CDR1 SGHTA, CDR2 FQGNSA. CDR3 sequence reads: CASSPRGGYGYTF. CDR3 DNA: TGTGCCAGCAGCCCGAGGGGAGGCTATGGCTACACCTTC.

CDR3 nucleotides: TGTGCCAGCAGTGAAACTTCAGGGTTCTACGAGCAGTACTTC. Translation gives CASSETSGFYEQYF. The rearrangement links TRBV2 to TRBJ2-7, with TRBD1 as a possible D gene (5 bases). V lost 2 bases and J lost 3, with 11 bases in between. Germline V gene sequence: CDR1 SNHLY, CDR2 FYNNEI. CDR3 length: 14 amino acids.

This chain connects TRBV5-6 to TRBJ2-3; TRBD2 agrees at 7 bases. The CDR3 runs to 19 residues. The trim removed 3 bases at V and 4 bases at J, leaving 20 bases unmatched. In germline, CDR1 is SGHDT, CDR2 YYEEEE. In DNA, the CDR3 is TGTGCCAGCAGCTCAAGGTGGCCTAGCGGAACGAGCGGCGCAGATACGCAGTATTTT. It translates to CASSSRWPSGTSGADTQYF.

The chain recombines TRBV4-3 with TRBJ2-7; 7 positions agree with TRBD1. From germline, CDR1 is LGHNA and CDR2 YSLEER. The CDR3 has 16 amino acids. The junction had 7 bases not matched to a gene; V was cut back by 2 bases and J by 0 bases. The CDR3 reads CASSQTRQGVSYEQYF. CDR3 nucleotides: TGCGCCAGCAGCCAAACCCGACAGGGTGTCTCCTACGAGCAGTACTTC.

This clone was recorded only once. The CDR3 sequence: CASSLTGLPGGYTF. CDR3 bases: TGTGCCAGCAGCCTCACAGGGTTACCGGGCGGCTACACCTTC. This sequence joins TRBV7-3 and TRBJ1-2; tentative D call: TRBD1 (6 bases). The CDR3 sequence is 14 residues long. Germline lookup yields CDR1 SGHTA and CDR2 FQGTGA. With 5 bases removed from V and 8 bases from J, the gap between germline ends came to 18 bases.

The chain uses TRBV4-3 and TRBJ2-3; perhaps TRBD1 as D (5 bases). V was cut by 1 base and J by 4 bases, with 12 bases left in between. This CDR3 contains 15 residues. Germline lookup yields CDR1 LGHNA and CDR2 YSLEER. The CDR3: CASSQGGPPADTQYF. DNA for the CDR3: TGCGCCAGCAGCCAAGGGGGCCCTCCCGCAGATACGCAGTATTTT.

V gene TRBV7-8 combines with J gene TRBJ2-7; 10 positions agree with TRBD2. CDR1 is SGHVS and CDR2 is FQNEAQ in the germline V gene. The CDR3 length is 15 residues. The V and J ends lost 5 bases and 5 bases, in that order; junction bases with no gene match: 9. The CDR3 bases are TGTGCCAGCAGCCCGTGGGCCGGGACTAGCGACGAGCAGTACTTC. Its translation is CASSPWAGTSDEQYF.

J is TRBJ1-5 and V is TRBV5-3; a possible D gene is TRBD1 (5 bases). TRBV5-3 is designated an ORF whose function remains uncertain. V lost 2 bases and J 1 base, leaving 10 bases between the germline ends. CDR3 length: 15 amino acids. CDR3 in amino acids: CARSFDSPSNQPQHF. In nucleotides, the CDR3 is TGTGCCAGAAGCTTCGACAGCCCCAGCAATCAGCCCCAGCATTTT.

The V and J genes are TRBV7-8 and TRBJ1-1, with D possibly being TRBD1 (6 bases). V dropped 0 bases and J dropped 3 bases, with 14 bases sitting between them. The CDR3 totals 16 residues. CDR1 is SGHVS, CDR2 FQNEAQ, per germline. This CDR3 is CASSLAPRRTDTEAFF. The CDR3 DNA reads TGTGCCAGCAGCTTAGCTCCCAGGAGGACAGACACTGAAGCTTTCTTT.

The J gene is TRBJ2-2, the V gene TRBV5-1; tentative D call: TRBD2 (5 bases). The CDR3 is made up of 16 amino acids. V was cut by 4 bases and J by 4 bases, with 17 bases left in between. Germline CDR1 reads SGHRS; CDR2 reads YFSETQ. CDR3 nucleotides: TGCGCCAGCAGCCCCCACGGGGATCCCGGCACCGGGGAGCTGTTTTTT. It yields the protein CASSPHGDPGTGELFF.

The count of this clone is one. The chain has TRBV15 and TRBJ2-7; TRBD2 matches at 9 bases. The CDR3 is 15 residues long. Trimming removed 1 base from V and 6 bases from J; junction bases left unmatched: 7. Germline lookup yields CDR1 LNHNV and CDR2 YYDKDF (reference sequence). Here the CDR3 DNA reads TGTGCCACCAGCAGAGTCCCTGGCGGGGGGGTCGAGCAGTACTTC. Encoded protein: CATSRVPGGGVEQYF.

The CDR3 bases are TGCAGCGTCGATTGGGGCATATCGGGGACCCAGTACTTC. As protein: CSVDWGISGTQYF. The chain employs TRBV29-1 and TRBJ2-5, with D possibly TRBD1 on 5 matching bases. V lost 6 bases, J lost 7 bases, and 18 bases lay in between. CDR1 and CDR2 (germline): SQVTM, ANQGSEA. The CDR3 is made up of 13 amino acids.